Sequencing of this T cell receptor (beta chain) was carried out in a study of blood T cell repertoires in COVID-19. The wider study: The United States, Italy and Spain supplied acute and convalescent COVID-19 samples.

Original handling: It was from reference gene primer amplification that nucleated cell counts were estimated. Sequenced by immunoSEQ multiplex PCR; TCRdb stores in-frame clones only, minus some. V and J calls and clone size come straight from that table; D and trimming were deduced from the DNA. Of roughly 160,000 clones listed, about 87% are singletons. Material: peripheral blood. The clonotype comes from a man in his sixties with acute or convalescent COVID-19.

CDR3 coding DNA: TGTGCCAGCAGTGCGTGGGGGGGCCGGAGCTCTGGAAACACCATATATTTT. Protein sequence: CASSAWGGRSSGNTIYF. V gene TRBV2 combines with J gene TRBJ1-3; a weak D match, TRBD1 (6 bases). Trimming stripped 4 bases from V and 0 bases from J, with 16 bases between. The CDR3 totals 17 residues. Germline V gene data show CDR1 as SNHLY and CDR2 as FYNNEI.